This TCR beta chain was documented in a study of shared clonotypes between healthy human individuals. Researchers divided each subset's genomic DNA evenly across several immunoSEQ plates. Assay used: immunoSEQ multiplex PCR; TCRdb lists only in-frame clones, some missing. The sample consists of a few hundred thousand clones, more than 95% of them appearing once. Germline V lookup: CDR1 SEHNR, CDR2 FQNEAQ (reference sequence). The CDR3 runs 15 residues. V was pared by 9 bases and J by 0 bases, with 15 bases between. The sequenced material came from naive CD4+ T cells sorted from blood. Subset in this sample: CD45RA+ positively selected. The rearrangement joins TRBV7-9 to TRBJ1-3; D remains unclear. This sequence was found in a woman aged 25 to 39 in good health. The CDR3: CASAARTDSGNTIYF. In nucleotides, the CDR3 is TGTGCCAGTGCGGCTCGGACCGACTCTGGAAACACCATATATTTT.